In this sample, the clone carrying this TCR beta chain is medium-sized (0.01 to 0.1%). Measured with immunoSEQ multiplex PCR; TCRdb has only the in-frame clones, and not every one. The table has about 8,200 clones, about 30% seen once. The data stem from a study of graft-versus-host responses after intestinal transplantation. Findings and caveats of the study: Maximum circulating GvH clone levels tracked with early post-transplant HvG decreases.

The CDR3 contains 15 residues. V lost 5 bases, J lost 9 bases, and 10 bases stayed unmatched. Germline lookup yields CDR1 SEHNR and CDR2 FQNEAQ (reference sequence). The chain recombines TRBV7-9 with TRBJ2-2; TRBD2 agrees at 9 bases. This specimen consisted of alloreactive CD4+ T cells from a mixed lymphocyte reaction culture, obtained before intestinal transplant. Sample subset: CFSE-low proliferating T cells sorted from roughly 6-day pre-transplant mixed lymphocyte reaction (GvH or HvG direction). The source of this sequence is a human patient who received an intestinal transplant. CDR3 sequence reads: CASSVDASGIRELFF. The CDR3 nucleotides are TGTGCCAGCAGCGTTGACGCTAGCGGGATCCGGGAGCTGTTTTTT.